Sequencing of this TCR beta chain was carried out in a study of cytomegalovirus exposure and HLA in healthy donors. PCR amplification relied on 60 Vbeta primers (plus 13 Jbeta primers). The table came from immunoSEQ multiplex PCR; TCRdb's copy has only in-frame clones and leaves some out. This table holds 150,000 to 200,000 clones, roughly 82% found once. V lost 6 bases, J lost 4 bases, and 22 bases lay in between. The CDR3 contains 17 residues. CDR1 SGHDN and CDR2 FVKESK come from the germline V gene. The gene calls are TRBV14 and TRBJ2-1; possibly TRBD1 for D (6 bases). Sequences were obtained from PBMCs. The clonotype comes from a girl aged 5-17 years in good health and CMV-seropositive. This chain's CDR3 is CASSLRAGTKVYNEQFF. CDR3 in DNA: TGTGCCAGCAGTCTACGCGCCGGGACAAAAGTTTACAATGAGCAGTTCTTC.